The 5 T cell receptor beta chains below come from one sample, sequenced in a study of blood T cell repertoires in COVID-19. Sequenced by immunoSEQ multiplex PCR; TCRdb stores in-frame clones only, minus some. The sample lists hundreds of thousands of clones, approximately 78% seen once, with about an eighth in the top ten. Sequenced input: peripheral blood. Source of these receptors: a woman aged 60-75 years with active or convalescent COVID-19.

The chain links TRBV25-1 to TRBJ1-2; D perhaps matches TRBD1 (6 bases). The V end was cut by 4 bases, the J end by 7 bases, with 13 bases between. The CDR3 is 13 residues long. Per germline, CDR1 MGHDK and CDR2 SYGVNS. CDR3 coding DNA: TGTGCCAGCAGTGTGTCGGGGGGCGCTGGCTACACCTTC. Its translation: CASSVSGGAGYTF.

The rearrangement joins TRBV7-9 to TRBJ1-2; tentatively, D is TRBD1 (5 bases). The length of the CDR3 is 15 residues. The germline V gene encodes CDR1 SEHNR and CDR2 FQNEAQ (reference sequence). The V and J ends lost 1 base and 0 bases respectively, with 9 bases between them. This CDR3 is CASSLDGGANYGYTF. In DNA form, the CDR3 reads TGTGCCAGCAGCTTAGATGGAGGGGCTAACTATGGCTACACCTTC.

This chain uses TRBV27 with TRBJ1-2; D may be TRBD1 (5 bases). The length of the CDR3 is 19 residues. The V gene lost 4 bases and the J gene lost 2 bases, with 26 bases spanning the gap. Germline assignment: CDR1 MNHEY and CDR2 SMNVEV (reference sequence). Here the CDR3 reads CASSSLRPLGTGGNYGYTF. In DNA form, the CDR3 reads TGTGCCAGCAGTTCTCTTCGGCCTCTTGGGACGGGGGGGAACTATGGCTACACCTTC.

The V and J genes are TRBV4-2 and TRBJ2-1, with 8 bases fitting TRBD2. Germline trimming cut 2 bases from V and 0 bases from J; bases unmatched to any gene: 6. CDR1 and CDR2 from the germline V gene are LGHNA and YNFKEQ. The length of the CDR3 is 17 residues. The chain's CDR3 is CASSQNRGGRSYNEQFF. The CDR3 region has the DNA TGTGCCAGCAGCCAAAACCGGGGGGGACGCTCCTACAATGAGCAGTTCTTC.

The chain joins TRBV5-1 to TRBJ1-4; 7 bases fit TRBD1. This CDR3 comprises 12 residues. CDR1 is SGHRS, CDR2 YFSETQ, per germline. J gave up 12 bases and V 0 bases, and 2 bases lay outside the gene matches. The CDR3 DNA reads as TGCGCCAGCAGCTTGGGCGACAGGGAACTGTTTTTT. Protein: CASSLGDRELFF.